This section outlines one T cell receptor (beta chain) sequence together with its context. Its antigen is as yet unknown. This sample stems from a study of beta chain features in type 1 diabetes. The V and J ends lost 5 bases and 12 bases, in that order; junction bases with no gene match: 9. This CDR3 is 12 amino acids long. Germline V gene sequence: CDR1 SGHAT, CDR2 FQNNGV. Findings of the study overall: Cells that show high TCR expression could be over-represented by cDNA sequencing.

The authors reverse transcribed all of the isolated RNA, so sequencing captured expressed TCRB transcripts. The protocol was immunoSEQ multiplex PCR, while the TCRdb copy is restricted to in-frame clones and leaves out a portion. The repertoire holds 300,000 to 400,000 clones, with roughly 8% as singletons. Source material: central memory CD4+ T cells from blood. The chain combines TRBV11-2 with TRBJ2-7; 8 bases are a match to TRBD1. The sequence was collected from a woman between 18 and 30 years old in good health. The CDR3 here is CASSETDRGRYF. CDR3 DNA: TGTGCCAGCAGCGAAACCGACAGGGGTCGGTACTTC.